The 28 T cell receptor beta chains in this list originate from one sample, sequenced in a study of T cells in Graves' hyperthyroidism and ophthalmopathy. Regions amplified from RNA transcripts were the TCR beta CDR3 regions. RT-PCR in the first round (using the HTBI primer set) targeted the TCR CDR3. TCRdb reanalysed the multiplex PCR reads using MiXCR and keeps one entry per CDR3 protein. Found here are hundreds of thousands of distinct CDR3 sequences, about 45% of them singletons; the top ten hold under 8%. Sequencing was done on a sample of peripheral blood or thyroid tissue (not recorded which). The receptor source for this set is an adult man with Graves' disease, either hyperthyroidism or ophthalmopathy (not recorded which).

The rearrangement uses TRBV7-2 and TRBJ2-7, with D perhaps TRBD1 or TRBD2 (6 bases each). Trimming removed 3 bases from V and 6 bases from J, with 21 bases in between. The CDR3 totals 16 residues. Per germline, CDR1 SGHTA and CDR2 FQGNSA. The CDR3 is CASSLARGHRTGEQYF. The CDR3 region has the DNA TGTGCCAGCAGCTTGGCGCGGGGACATCGCACTGGCGAGCAGTACTTC.

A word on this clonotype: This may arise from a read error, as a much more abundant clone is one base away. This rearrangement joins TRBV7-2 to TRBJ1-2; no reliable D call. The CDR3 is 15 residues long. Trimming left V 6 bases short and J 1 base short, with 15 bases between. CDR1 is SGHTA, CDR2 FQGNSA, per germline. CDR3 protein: CASRRGTSVNYGYTF. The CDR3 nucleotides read TGTGCCAGCAGACGAGGCACCAGCGTTAACTATGGCTACACCTTC.

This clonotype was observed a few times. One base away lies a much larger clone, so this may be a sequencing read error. CDR3 amino acids: CASSRDRGDYGYTF. The DNA for the CDR3 is TGTGCCAGCAGCCGGGACAGGGGAGACTATGGCTACACCTTC. The rearrangement joins TRBV2 to TRBJ1-2, with 10 bases fitting TRBD1. Trimming took 6 bases from V and 3 from J; bases not matched to a gene: 4. This CDR3 is built from 14 residues. From germline, CDR1 is SNHLY and CDR2 FYNNEI.

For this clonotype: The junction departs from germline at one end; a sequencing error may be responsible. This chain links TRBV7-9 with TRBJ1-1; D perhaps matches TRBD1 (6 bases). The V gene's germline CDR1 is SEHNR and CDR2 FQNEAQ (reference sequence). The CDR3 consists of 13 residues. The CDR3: CASSKGGTTEASF. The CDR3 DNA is TGTGCCAGCAGCAAAGGGGGGACCACTGAAGCTTCCTTT.

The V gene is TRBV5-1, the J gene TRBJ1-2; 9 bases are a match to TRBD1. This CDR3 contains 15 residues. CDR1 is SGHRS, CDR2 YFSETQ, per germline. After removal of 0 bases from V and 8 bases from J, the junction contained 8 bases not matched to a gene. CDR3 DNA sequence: TGCGCCAGCAGCTTGGCAGGGGACAGGGTTTGGGGCTACACCTTC. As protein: CASSLAGDRVWGYTF.

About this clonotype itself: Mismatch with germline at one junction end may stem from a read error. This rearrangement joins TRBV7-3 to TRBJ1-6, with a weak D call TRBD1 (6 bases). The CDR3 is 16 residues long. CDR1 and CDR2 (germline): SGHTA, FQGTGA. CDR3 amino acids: CAGSLGLRGAASPLHF. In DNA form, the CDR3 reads TGTGCCGGCAGCTTAGGGCTGAGGGGGGCGGCTTCACCCCTCCACTTT.

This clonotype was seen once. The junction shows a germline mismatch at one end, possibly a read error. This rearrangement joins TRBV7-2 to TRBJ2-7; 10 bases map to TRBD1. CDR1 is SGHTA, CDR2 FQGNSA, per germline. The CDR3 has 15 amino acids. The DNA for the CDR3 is TGTGCCAGCAGCCAAGAAAGGACAGGGGGACACGAGCAGTGCTTC. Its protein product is CASSQERTGGHEQCF.

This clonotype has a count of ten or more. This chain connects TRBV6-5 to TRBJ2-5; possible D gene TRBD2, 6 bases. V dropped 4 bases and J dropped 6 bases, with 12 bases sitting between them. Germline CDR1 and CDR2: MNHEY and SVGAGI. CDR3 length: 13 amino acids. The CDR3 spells CASSLGRGKTQYF. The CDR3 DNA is TGTGCCAGCAGTTTGGGGCGGGGAAAGACCCAGTACTTC.

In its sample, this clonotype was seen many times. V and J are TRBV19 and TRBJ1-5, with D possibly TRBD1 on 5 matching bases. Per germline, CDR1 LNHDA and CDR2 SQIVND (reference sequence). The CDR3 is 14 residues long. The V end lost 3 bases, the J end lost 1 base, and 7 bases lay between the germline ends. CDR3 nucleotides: TGTGCCAGTAGTATTGACAGAAGCAATCAGCCCCAGCATTTT. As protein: CASSIDRSNQPQHF.

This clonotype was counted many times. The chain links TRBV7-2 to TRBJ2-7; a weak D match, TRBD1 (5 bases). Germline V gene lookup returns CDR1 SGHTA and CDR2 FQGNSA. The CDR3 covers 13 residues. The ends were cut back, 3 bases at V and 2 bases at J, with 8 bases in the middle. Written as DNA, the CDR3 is TGTGCCAGCAGCTTCGGACATACCTACGAGCAGTACTTC. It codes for CASSFGHTYEQYF.

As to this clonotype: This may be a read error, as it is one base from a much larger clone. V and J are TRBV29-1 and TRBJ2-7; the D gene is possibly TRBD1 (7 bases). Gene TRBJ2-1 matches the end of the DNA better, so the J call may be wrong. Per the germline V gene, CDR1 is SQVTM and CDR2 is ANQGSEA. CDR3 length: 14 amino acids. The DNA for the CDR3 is TGCAGCGTTGAAGATCCCAGGGGGGCCTACGAGCAGTTCTTC. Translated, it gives CSVEDPRGAYEQFF.

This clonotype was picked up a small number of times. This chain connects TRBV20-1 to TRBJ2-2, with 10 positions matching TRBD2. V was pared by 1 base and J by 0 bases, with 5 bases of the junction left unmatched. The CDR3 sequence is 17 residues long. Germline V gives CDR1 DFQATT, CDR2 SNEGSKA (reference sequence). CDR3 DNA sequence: TGCAGTGCTAGAGCCCTAGCGGGGGAATCGAACACCGGGGAGCTGTTTTTT. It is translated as CSARALAGESNTGELFF.

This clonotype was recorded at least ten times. The CDR3 is CSVDGQAYGYTF. The DNA of the CDR3 is TGCAGCGTTGACGGACAGGCCTATGGCTACACCTTC. This chain uses TRBV29-1 with TRBJ1-2; TRBD1 matches 7 bases. With 3 bases clipped from V and 4 bases from J, the junction kept 2 bases outside the gene matches. The V gene's germline CDR1 is SQVTM and CDR2 ANQGSEA. CDR3 length: 12 residues.

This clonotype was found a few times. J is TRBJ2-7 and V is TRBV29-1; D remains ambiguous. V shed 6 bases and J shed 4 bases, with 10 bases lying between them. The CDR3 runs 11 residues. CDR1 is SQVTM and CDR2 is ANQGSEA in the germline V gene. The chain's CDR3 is CSVRHLYEQYF. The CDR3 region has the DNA TGCAGCGTACGACACCTATACGAGCAGTACTTC.

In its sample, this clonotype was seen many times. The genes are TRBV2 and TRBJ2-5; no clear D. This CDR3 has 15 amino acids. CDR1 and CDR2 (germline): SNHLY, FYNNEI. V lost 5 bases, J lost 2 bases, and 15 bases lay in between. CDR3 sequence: CASSLLGGVQETQYF. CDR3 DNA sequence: TGTGCCAGCAGTCTGCTAGGCGGTGTGCAAGAGACCCAGTACTTC.

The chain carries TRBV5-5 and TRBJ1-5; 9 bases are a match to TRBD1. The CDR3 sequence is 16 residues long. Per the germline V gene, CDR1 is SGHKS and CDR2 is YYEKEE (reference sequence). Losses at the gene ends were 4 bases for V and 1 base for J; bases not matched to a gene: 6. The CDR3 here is CASSPGTGSSNQPQHF. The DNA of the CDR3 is TGTGCCAGCAGCCCCGGGACAGGGAGCAGCAATCAGCCCCAGCATTTT.

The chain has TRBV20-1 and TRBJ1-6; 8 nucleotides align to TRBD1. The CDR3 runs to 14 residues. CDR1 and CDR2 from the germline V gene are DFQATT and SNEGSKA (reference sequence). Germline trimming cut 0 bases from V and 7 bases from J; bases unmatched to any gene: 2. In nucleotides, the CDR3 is TGCAGTGCTAGAGACAGGGGGCCAAATTCACCCCTCCACTTT. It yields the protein CSARDRGPNSPLHF.

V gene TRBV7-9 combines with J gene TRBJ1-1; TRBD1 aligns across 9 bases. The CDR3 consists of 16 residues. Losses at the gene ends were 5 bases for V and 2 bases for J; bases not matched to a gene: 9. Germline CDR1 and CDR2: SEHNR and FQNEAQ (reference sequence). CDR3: CASSNLPGQGNTEAFF. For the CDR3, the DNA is TGTGCCAGCAGCAATCTTCCGGGACAGGGAAACACTGAAGCTTTCTTT.

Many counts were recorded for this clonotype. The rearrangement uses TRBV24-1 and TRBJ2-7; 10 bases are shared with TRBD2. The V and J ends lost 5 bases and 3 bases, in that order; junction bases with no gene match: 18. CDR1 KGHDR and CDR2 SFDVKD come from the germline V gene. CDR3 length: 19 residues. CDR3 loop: CATSAYAPPAGGRCYEQYF. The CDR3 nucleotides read TGTGCCACCAGTGCCTATGCACCCCCAGCGGGAGGGCGTTGCTACGAGCAGTACTTC.

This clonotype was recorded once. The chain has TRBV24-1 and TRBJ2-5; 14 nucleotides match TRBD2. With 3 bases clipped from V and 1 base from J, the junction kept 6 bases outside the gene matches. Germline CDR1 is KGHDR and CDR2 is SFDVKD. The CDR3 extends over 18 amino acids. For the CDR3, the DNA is TGTGCCACCAGTGATGCCGGGACTAGCGGGAGCCCCCAAGAGACCCAGTACTTC. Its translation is CATSDAGTSGSPQETQYF.

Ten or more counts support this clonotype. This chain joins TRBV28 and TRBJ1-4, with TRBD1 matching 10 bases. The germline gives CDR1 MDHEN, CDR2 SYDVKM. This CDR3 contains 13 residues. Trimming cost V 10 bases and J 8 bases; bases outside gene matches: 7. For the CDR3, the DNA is TGTGCCACTCGACAGGGGGCAAAAGAAAAACTGTTTTTT. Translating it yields CATRQGAKEKLFF. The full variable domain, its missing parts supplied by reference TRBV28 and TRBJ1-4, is DVKVTQSSRYLVKRTGEKVFLECVQDMDHENMFWYRQDPGLGLRLIYFSYDVKMKEKGDIPEGYSVSREKKERFSLILESASTNQTSMYLCATRQGAKEKLFFGSGTQLSVL.

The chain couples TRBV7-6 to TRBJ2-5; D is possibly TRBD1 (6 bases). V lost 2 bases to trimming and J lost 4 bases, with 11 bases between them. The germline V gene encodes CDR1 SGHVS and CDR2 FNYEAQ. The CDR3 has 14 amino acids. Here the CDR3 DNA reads TGTGCCAGCAGCTTAATACAGGGATCAGAGACCCAGTACTTC. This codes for CASSLIQGSETQYF.

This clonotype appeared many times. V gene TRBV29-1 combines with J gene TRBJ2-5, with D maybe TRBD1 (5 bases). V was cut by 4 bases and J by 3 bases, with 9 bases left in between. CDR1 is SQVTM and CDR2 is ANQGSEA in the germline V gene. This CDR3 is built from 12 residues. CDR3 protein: CSVAAREETQYF. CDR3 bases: TGCAGCGTTGCGGCCAGGGAAGAGACCCAGTACTTC.

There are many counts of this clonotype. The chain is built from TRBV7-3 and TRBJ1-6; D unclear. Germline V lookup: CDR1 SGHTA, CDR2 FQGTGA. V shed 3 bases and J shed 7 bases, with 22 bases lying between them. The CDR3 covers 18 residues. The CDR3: CASSFASGRPVLNSPLHF. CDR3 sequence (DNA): TGTGCCAGCAGCTTTGCCTCCGGACGGCCCGTGCTGAATTCACCCCTCCACTTT.

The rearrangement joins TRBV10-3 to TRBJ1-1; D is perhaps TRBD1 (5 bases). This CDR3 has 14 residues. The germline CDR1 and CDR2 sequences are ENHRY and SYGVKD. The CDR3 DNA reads TGTCCCAGCAGTGCGAGGGACGGAAACACTGAAGCTTTCTTT. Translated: CPSSARDGNTEAFF.

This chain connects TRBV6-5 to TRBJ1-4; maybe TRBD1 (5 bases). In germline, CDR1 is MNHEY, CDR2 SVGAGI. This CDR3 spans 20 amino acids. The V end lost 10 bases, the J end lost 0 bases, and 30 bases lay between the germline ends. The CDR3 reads CAIAVGRDGRQSSTNEKLFF. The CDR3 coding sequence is TGTGCCATAGCAGTTGGAAGGGACGGACGGCAGTCTTCAACTAATGAAAAACTGTTTTTT.

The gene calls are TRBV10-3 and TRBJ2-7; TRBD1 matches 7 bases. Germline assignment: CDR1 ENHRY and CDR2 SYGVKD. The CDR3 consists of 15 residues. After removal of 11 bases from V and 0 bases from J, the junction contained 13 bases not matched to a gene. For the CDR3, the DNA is TGTGCCTCTCAAGAGACGGGACAGAACTCCTACGAGCAGTACTTC. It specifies CASQETGQNSYEQYF.

For the CDR3, the DNA is TGTGCCAGCGGCCAGGGGACAGGGGGCTCGGATGAAAAACTGTTTTTT. Its translation: CASGQGTGGSDEKLFF. The chain employs TRBV9 and TRBJ1-4, with TRBD1 matching over 12 bases. Germline V lookup: CDR1 SGDLS, CDR2 YYNGEE. CDR3 length: 16 amino acids. V lost 7 bases to trimming and J lost 6 bases; unmatched junction nucleotides: 10.